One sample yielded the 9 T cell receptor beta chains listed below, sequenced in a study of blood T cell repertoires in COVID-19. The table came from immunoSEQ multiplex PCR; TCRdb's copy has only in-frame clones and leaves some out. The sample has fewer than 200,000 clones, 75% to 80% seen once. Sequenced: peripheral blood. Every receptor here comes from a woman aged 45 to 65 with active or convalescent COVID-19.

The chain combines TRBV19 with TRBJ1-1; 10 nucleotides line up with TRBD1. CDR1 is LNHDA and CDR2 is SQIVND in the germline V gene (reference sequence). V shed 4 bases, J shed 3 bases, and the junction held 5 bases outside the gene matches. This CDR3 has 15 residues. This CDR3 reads CASSTTGGADTEAFF. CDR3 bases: TGTGCCAGTAGTACGACAGGGGGCGCGGACACTGAAGCTTTCTTT. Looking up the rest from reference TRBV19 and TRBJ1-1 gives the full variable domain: DGGITQSPKYLFRKEGQNVTLSCEQNLNHDAMYWYRQDPGQGLRLIYYSQIVNDFQKGDIAEGYSVSREKKESFPLTVTSAQKNPTAFYLCASSTTGGADTEAFFGQGTRLTVV.

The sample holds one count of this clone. The CDR3 sequence: CASSQGPGPTNYGYTF. The CDR3 region has the DNA TGTGCCAGCAGCCAAGGCCCGGGTCCAACTAACTATGGCTACACCTTC. This chain uses TRBV3-1 (or the pseudogene TRBV3-2) with TRBJ1-2; no reliable D call. CDR1 and CDR2 from the germline V gene are LGHDT and YNNKEL (reference sequence). V lost 1 base to trimming and J lost 0 bases, with 12 bases between them. The length of the CDR3 is 16 residues.

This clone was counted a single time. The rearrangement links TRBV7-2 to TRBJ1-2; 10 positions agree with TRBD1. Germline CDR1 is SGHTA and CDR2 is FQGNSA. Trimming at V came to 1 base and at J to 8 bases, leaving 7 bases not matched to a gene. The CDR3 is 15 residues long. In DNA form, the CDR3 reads TGTGCCAGCAGCTTAGATGGACAGGGGGTTGGAGGCTACACCTTC. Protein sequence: CASSLDGQGVGGYTF.

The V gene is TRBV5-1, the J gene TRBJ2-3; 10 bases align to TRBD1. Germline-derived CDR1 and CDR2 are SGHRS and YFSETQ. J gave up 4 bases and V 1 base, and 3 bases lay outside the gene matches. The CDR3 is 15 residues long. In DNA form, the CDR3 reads TGCGCCAGCAGCTTGACCGGGACAGGGGCAGATACGCAGTATTTT. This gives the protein CASSLTGTGADTQYF.

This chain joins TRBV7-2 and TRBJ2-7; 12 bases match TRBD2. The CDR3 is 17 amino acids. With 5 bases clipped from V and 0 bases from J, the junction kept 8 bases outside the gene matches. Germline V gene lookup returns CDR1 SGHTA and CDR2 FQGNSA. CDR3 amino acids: CASSRTSGVGGSYEQYF. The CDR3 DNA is TGTGCCAGCAGCCGGACTAGCGGGGTGGGGGGCTCCTACGAGCAGTACTTC.

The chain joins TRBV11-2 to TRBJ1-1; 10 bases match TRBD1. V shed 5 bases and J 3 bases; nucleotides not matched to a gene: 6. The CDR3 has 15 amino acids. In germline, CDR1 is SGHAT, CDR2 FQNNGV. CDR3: CASSDRQGADTEAFF. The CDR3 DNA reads TGTGCCAGCAGCGATAGACAGGGGGCGGACACTGAAGCTTTCTTT.

The CDR3 here is CACSIRGLAYHSYNEQFF. The DNA of the CDR3 is TGTGCCTGCTCAATCCGGGGACTAGCGTACCACTCCTACAATGAGCAGTTCTTC. The genes are TRBV30 and TRBJ2-1; 10 bases match TRBD2. Germline V lookup: CDR1 GTSNPN, CDR2 SVGIG (reference sequence). The CDR3 runs to 18 residues. Unmatched junction bases numbered 14, after V lost 6 bases and J lost 0 bases. The full variable domain, in which reference TRBV30 and TRBJ2-1 provide the parts outside the CDR3, is SQTIHQWPATLVQPVGSPLSLECTVEGTSNPNLYWYRQAAGRGLQLLFYSVGIGQISSEVPQNLSASRPQDRQFILSSKKLLLSDSGFYLCACSIRGLAYHSYNEQFFGPGTRLTVL.

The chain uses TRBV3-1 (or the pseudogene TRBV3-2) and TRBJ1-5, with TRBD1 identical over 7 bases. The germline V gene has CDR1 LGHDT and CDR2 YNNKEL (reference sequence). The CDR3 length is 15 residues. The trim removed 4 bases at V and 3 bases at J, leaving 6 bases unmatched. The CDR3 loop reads CASSRGQYPNQPQHF. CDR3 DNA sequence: TGTGCCAGCAGCCGGGGACAGTACCCCAATCAGCCCCAGCATTTT.

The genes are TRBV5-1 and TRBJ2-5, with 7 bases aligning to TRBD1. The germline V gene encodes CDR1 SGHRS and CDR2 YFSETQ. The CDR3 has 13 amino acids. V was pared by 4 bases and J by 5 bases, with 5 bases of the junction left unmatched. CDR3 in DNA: TGCGCCAGCAGCGTCAGGGGGTTTGAGACCCAGTACTTC. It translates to CASSVRGFETQYF.